One and the same sample provided the 16 T cell receptor beta chains below, sequenced in a study of blood T cell repertoires in COVID-19. Method: immunoSEQ multiplex PCR; TCRdb's copy keeps in-frame clones and lacks some. The sample lists roughly 250,000 clones, 75% to 85% seen once, with more than 5.5% in the top ten. Sample: peripheral blood. These receptors were obtained from a human donor in a cohort sampled during active COVID-19.

The V call is TRBV29-1, the J call TRBJ1-2, with 7 bases lining up with TRBD1. This CDR3 region has 12 residues. Unmatched junction bases numbered 4, after V lost 7 bases and J lost 2 bases. Germline V CDR1 and CDR2: SQVTM, ANQGSEA. The CDR3 bases are TGCAGCGCCCGGGGACAGAACTATGGCTACACCTTC. Its translation: CSARGQNYGYTF. Using reference TRBV29-1 and TRBJ1-2 for the parts outside the CDR3, the full variable domain is SAVISQKPSRDICQRGTSLTIQCQVDSQVTMMFWYRQQPGQSLTLIATANQGSEATYESGFVIDKFPISRPNLTFSTLTVSNMSPEDSSIYLCSARGQNYGYTFGSGTRLTVV.

CDR3 protein: CAWRLNYGYTF. The CDR3 DNA is TGTGCCTGGAGGTTAAACTATGGCTACACCTTC. The gene calls are TRBV30 and TRBJ1-2; no clear D. This CDR3 has 11 residues. Looked up from germline, CDR1 is GTSNPN and CDR2 is SVGIG (reference sequence). Trimming shortened V by 3 bases and J by 2 bases, and 4 bases separated the two germline ends.

Worth noting for this clone: This sample also contains other DNA sequences that code for the same CDR3. The chain couples TRBV5-4 to TRBJ1-2; TRBD1 is a possible D gene (5 bases). The CDR3 sequence is 14 residues long. The V end was cut by 0 bases, the J end by 1 base, with 7 bases between. Per germline, CDR1 SGHNT and CDR2 YYREEE (reference sequence). The CDR3, as DNA: TGTGCCAGCAGCTTGGGGAGGGGTAACTATGGCTACACCTTC. It specifies CASSLGRGNYGYTF.

V and J are TRBV5-1 and TRBJ2-5, with 7 bases lining up with TRBD1. Looked up from germline, CDR1 is SGHRS and CDR2 is YFSETQ. Trimming cost V 4 bases and J 4 bases; bases outside gene matches: 7. CDR3 length equals 14 residues. This CDR3 is CASSVTGPPETQYF. DNA for the CDR3: TGCGCCAGCAGCGTGACAGGGCCCCCAGAGACCCAGTACTTC.

In DNA form, the CDR3 reads TGCAGTGCTAGTAGGGGACTAGCGGGAGGGTCGATCGAGCAGTACTTC. Protein product: CSASRGLAGGSIEQYF. The chain couples TRBV20-1 to TRBJ2-7; TRBD2 matches 16 bases. The V gene's germline CDR1 is DFQATT and CDR2 SNEGSKA (reference sequence). The CDR3 covers 16 residues. J was trimmed by 6 bases and V by 3 bases; bases with no gene match: 8.

The chain has TRBV2 and TRBJ2-5; D remains ambiguous. The germline V and J ends were trimmed by 6 bases and 0 bases, with 8 bases remaining between them. The CDR3 length is 13 residues. In germline, CDR1 is SNHLY, CDR2 FYNNEI. This CDR3 reads CASSLTDQETQYF. In nucleotides, the CDR3 is TGTGCCAGCAGCCTAACGGACCAAGAGACCCAGTACTTC.

The gene calls are TRBV6-6 and TRBJ1-4; 7 nucleotides align to TRBD1. Germline V gene data show CDR1 as MNHNY and CDR2 as SVGAGI (reference sequence). Trimming took 2 bases from V and 8 from J; bases not matched to a gene: 5. The CDR3 extends over 14 amino acids. CDR3 sequence reads: CASSYEGAREKLFF. CDR3 coding DNA: TGTGCCAGCAGTTACGAGGGGGCTCGGGAAAAACTGTTTTTT.

This clone was observed a few times. The rearrangement uses TRBV4-1 and TRBJ2-1; 13 bases line up with TRBD2. Unmatched junction bases numbered 8, after V lost 4 bases and J lost 2 bases. The germline gives CDR1 MGHRA, CDR2 YSYEKL. The CDR3 has 18 amino acids. CDR3 DNA sequence: TGCGCCAGCAGCCCCGGACTAGCGGGAGTTTCCACCTACAATGAGCAGTTCTTC. This gives the protein CASSPGLAGVSTYNEQFF.

The chain employs TRBV24-1 and TRBJ2-3; 13 bases line up with TRBD2. There are 16 residues in the CDR3. Germline V gene data show CDR1 as KGHDR and CDR2 as SFDVKD. After removal of 3 bases from V and 4 bases from J, the junction contained 3 bases not matched to a gene. The CDR3 DNA reads as TGTGCCACCAGTGATAGGACTAGCGGGAGTGCAGATACGCAGTATTTT. This translates into CATSDRTSGSADTQYF.

V usage is TRBV5-5 and J usage is TRBJ1-4; D may be TRBD1 (6 bases). The germline gives CDR1 SGHKS, CDR2 YYEKEE (reference sequence). The V end was cut by 2 bases, the J end by 0 bases, with 8 bases between. CDR3 length: 15 residues. The CDR3 nucleotides are TGTGCCAGCAGCTTACAGGGTGCAACTAATGAAAAACTGTTTTTT. This codes for CASSLQGATNEKLFF.

This clone occurred once. The chain links TRBV5-1 to TRBJ2-3; D remains unclear. CDR1 and CDR2 (germline): SGHRS, YFSETQ. Trimming took 4 bases from V and 4 from J, leaving 13 bases between them. The CDR3 sequence is 14 residues long. The DNA for the CDR3 is TGCGCCAGCAGCCTCCTGGGCCCGTCAGATACGCAGTATTTT. It specifies CASSLLGPSDTQYF. Drawing the rest from reference TRBV5-1 and TRBJ2-3, the complete variable domain is KAGVTQTPRYLIKTRGQQVTLSCSPISGHRSVSWYQQTPGQGLQFLFEYFSETQRNKGNFPGRFSGRQFSNSRSEMNVSTLELGDSALYLCASSLLGPSDTQYFGPGTRLTVL.

This clone occurred a few times. V is TRBV11-2 and J is TRBJ1-2; 11 bases line up with TRBD1. The CDR3 covers 13 residues. V was pared by 5 bases and J by 6 bases, with 2 bases of the junction left unmatched. Germline-derived CDR1 and CDR2 are SGHAT and FQNNGV. For the CDR3, the DNA is TGTGCCAGCAGCCTGGACAGGGGGCATGGCTACACCTTC. This sequence encodes CASSLDRGHGYTF.

The V and J genes are TRBV24-1 and TRBJ1-6; tentatively, D is TRBD1 (5 bases). The CDR3 has 14 residues. Trimming took 3 bases from V and 5 from J, leaving 7 bases between them. Germline loops: CDR1 KGHDR, CDR2 SFDVKD. The CDR3 bases are TGTGCCACCAGTGATGCCAGGGATAATTCACCCCTCCACTTT. Protein: CATSDARDNSPLHF.

This chain joins TRBV19 and TRBJ2-7, with 9 bases aligning to TRBD1. V shed 5 bases and J 5 bases; nucleotides not matched to a gene: 7. This CDR3 contains 14 residues. Germline lookup yields CDR1 LNHDA and CDR2 SQIVND (reference sequence). The CDR3 is CASSLRDRDNEQYF. The CDR3, as DNA: TGTGCCAGTAGTCTCCGGGACAGGGACAACGAGCAGTACTTC.

In its sample, this clone was seen once. This chain joins TRBV30 and TRBJ2-1, with D unresolved. V was trimmed by 0 bases and J by 12 bases, leaving 15 bases between them. The CDR3 is 13 residues long. Germline lookup yields CDR1 GTSNPN and CDR2 SVGIG (reference sequence). In DNA form, the CDR3 reads TGTGCCTGGAGTGTACAAGGATCCGGCGGGCAGTTCTTC. Translation: CAWSVQGSGGQFF.

The chain combines TRBV27 with TRBJ2-3; 7 nucleotides line up with TRBD1. Germline CDR1 reads MNHEY; CDR2 reads SMNVEV (reference sequence). CDR3 length equals 16 residues. The ends lost 5 bases at V and 0 bases at J; junction bases unmatched: 8. CDR3 in amino acids: CASSPTGQRSTDTQYF. DNA of the CDR3: TGTGCCAGCAGTCCAACGGGACAGCGTAGCACAGATACGCAGTATTTT.